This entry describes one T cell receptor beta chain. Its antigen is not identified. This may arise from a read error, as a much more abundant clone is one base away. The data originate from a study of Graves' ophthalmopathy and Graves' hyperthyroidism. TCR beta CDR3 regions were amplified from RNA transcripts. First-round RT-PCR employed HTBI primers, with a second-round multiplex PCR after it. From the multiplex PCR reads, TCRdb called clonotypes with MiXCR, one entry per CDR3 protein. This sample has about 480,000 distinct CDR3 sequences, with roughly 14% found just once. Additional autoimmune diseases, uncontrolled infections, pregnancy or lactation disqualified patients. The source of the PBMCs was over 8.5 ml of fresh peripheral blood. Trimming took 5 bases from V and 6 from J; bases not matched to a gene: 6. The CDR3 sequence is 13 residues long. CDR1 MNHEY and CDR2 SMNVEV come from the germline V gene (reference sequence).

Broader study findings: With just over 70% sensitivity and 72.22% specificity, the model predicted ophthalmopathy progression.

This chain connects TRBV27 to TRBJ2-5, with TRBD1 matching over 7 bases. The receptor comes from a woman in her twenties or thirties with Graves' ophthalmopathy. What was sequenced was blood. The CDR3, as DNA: TGTGCCAGCAGTACGACAGGGATGAAGACCCAGTACTTC. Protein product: CASSTTGMKTQYF.